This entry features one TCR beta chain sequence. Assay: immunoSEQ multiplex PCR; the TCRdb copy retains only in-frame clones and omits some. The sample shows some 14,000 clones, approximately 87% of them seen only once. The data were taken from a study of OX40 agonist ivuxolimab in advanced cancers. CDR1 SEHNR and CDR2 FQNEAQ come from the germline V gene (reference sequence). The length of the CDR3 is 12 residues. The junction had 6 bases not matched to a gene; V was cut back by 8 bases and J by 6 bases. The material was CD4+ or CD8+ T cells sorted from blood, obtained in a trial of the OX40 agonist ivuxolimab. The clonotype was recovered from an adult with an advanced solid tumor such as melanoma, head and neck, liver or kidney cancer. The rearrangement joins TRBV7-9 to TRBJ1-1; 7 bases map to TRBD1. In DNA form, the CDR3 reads TGTGCCAGCCTCCTAGGGGGCTCTGAAGCTTTCTTT. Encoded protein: CASLLGGSEAFF.